Shown below are 7 T cell receptor beta chains from a single sample sequenced in a study of identical twins. MiXCR, run by TCRdb on the 5' RACE reads, gives a single entry per CDR3 protein. The sample holds around 250,000 distinct CDR3 sequences, over 9.5% seen once. Separately, the same data were catalogued under a study of yellow fever vaccine responses in identical twins.

Sequences were obtained from memory (CD45RO+) T cells sorted from blood. The receptor set was obtained from a woman aged 18 to 35 in good health.

This clonotype occurred a few times. The rearrangement links TRBV3-1 to TRBJ2-1; D might be TRBD1 (5 bases). CDR3 length equals 11 residues. Germline loops: CDR1 LGHDT, CDR2 YNNKEL (reference sequence). V was pared by 5 bases and J by 13 bases, with 12 bases between. CDR3 sequence reads: CASSTQGYQFF. CDR3 sequence (DNA): TGTGCCAGCAGCACGCAGGGCTACCAGTTCTTC.

This rearrangement joins TRBV15 to TRBJ2-3; D may match TRBD1 or TRBD2 (5 bases each). V shed 1 base and J shed 3 bases, with 14 bases lying between them. This CDR3 comprises 16 residues. Germline assignment: CDR1 LNHNV and CDR2 YYDKDF (reference sequence). CDR3 region: CATSRGGIGRTDTQYF. The CDR3 region has the DNA TGTGCCACCAGCAGAGGGGGGATCGGCAGAACAGATACGCAGTATTTT.

This clonotype has a handful of counts. In DNA, the CDR3 is TGTGCCAGCAGCTCGGGATACCAAGAGACCCAGTACTTC. Amino acids: CASSSGYQETQYF. The J gene is TRBJ2-5, the V gene TRBV5-4; the D gene is possibly TRBD2 (5 bases). V lost 3 bases and J lost 0, with 6 bases in between. From germline, CDR1 is SGHNT and CDR2 YYREEE (reference sequence). The CDR3 extends over 13 amino acids.

CDR3 sequence: CSVGQTTGLAGVEEQFF. The CDR3 nucleotides are TGCAGCGTTGGGCAGACCACGGGACTAGCGGGAGTGGAGGAGCAGTTCTTC. The rearrangement joins TRBV29-1 to TRBJ2-1, with 14 nucleotides matching TRBD2. Germline V CDR1 and CDR2: SQVTM, ANQGSEA. Unmatched junction bases numbered 15, after V lost 4 bases and J lost 10 bases. This CDR3 is 17 amino acids long.

In its sample, this clonotype was seen many times. V and J are TRBV12-3 or TRBV12-4 and TRBJ2-1, with D hard to call. Trimming took off 0 bases at V and 0 bases at J, with 12 bases between the two ends. CDR3 length equals 17 residues. Written as DNA, the CDR3 is TGTGCCAGCAGTTTAGCGCAAGACCGGAGCTCCTACAATGAGCAGTTCTTC. Translated: CASSLAQDRSSYNEQFF.

This clonotype was observed a few times. The rearrangement joins TRBV10-2 to TRBJ1-1; 9 bases agree with TRBD1. In germline, CDR1 is WSHSY, CDR2 SAAADI. V was pared by 4 bases and J by 6 bases, with 6 bases of the junction left unmatched. The length of the CDR3 is 14 residues. The CDR3 loop is CASSVTGGEAEAFF. CDR3 sequence (DNA): TGCGCCAGCAGTGTTACAGGGGGCGAGGCTGAAGCTTTCTTT.

This chain links TRBV9 with TRBJ2-7, with 9 bases identical to TRBD1. The CDR3 contains 19 residues. Losses at the gene ends were 0 bases for V and 0 bases for J; bases not matched to a gene: 13. The germline V gene has CDR1 SGDLS and CDR2 YYNGEE. CDR3: CASSVGAGQGRLNSYEQYF. CDR3 nucleotide sequence: TGTGCCAGCAGCGTAGGGGCTGGACAGGGGCGACTAAACTCCTACGAGCAGTACTTC.